This entry features one T cell receptor beta chain sequence. This specimen belongs to a study of blood T cell repertoires in COVID-19. Per the original data handling: Estimation of nucleated cell counts relied on the amplification of reference gene primers. TCRdb's table, derived via immunoSEQ multiplex PCR, lists solely in-frame clones and lacks some. The V and J calls and clone size are taken from that table; D and trimming were inferred from the DNA. The table lists some 120,000 clones, approximately 82% of them singletons, with roughly 2.4% in the top ten. Trimming took 1 base from V and 4 from J, leaving 7 bases between them. The CDR3 loop spans 14 amino acids. Germline V gives CDR1 SNHLY, CDR2 FYNNEI.

Material for sequencing was peripheral blood. The receptor comes from a man aged 25-45 years with acute or convalescent COVID-19. This sequence joins TRBV2 and TRBJ2-2; no clear D. The CDR3 DNA follows: TGTGCCAGCAGTGAAGGCCCGGGCACCGGGGAGCTGTTTTTT. This encodes CASSEGPGTGELFF.